These T cell receptor beta chains were read from a single sample in a study of blood T cell repertoires in COVID-19. This table comes from immunoSEQ multiplex PCR, and its TCRdb copy is limited to in-frame clones, with some not included. The sample contains some 120,000 clones, 84% of which appear only once. The sample taken for sequencing was peripheral blood. These receptor sequences come from a human donor in a cohort sampled during active COVID-19. CDR3s include the opening cysteine and the closing phenylalanine or tryptophan. The D gene is left open where the match is weak. Clone size is shown for a subset of rows, as once, few, many or a class of expanded clone.

TRBJ2-5 | . | TRBV6-5 | TRBD1 | CAHDSTGYETQYF | TGTGCCCACGACTCGACAGGGTACGAGACCCAGTACTTC
TRBJ1-1 | few | TRBV7-9 | . | CASSWGGREAFF | TGTGCCAGCAGCTGGGGGGGGCGCGAAGCTTTCTTT
TRBJ1-2 | few | TRBV19 | TRBD1 | CASSRTGGDYGYTF | TGTGCCAGTAGTAGGACAGGGGGTGACTATGGCTACACCTTC
TRBJ2-3 | . | TRBV11-3 | TRBD2 | CASSPGGLAGDPSTDTQYF | TGTGCCAGCAGCCCTGGCGGACTAGCGGGGGACCCTAGCACAGATACGCAGTATTTT
TRBJ1-2 | . | TRBV19 | TRBD1 | CASSPPGQAYGYTF | TGTGCCAGTAGTCCTCCAGGACAGGCTTATGGCTACACCTTC
TRBJ2-1 | . | TRBV5-5 | TRBD2 | CASNSLGSGAREFF | TGTGCCAGCAACAGCTTGGGTAGCGGGGCACGGGAGTTCTTC
TRBJ1-5 | many | TRBV27 | . | CASSPRGYDSNQPQHF | TGTGCCAGCAGCCCACGGGGGTACGATAGCAATCAGCCCCAGCATTTT
TRBJ1-5 | . | TRBV7-9 | . | CASSLGNREDQPQHF | TGTGCCAGCAGCTTAGGTAACCGGGAGGATCAGCCCCAGCATTTT
TRBJ1-2 | . | TRBV6-5 | TRBD1 | CASRRTGNGYTF | TGTGCCAGCAGGCGGACAGGGAATGGCTACACCTTC
TRBJ2-3 | . | TRBV5-1 | TRBD2 | CASSLASAGFSTDTQYF | TGCGCCAGCAGCTTGGCCTCAGCGGGGTTTAGCACAGATACGCAGTATTTT
TRBJ2-5 | . | TRBV11-3 | TRBD1 | CASSSHRGDETQYF | TGTGCCAGCAGCTCGCACAGGGGGGATGAGACCCAGTACTTC
TRBJ2-1 | . | TRBV29-1 | . | CSVGSVHNEQFF | TGCAGCGTTGGTTCAGTGCACAATGAGCAGTTCTTC
TRBJ1-1 | . | TRBV7-9 | TRBD1 | CASSISGQTNTEAFF | TGTGCCAGCAGCATTTCGGGACAGACGAACACTGAAGCTTTCTTT
TRBJ2-2 | . | TRBV5-5 | . | CASSFTLARSGTGELFF | TGTGCCAGCAGCTTTACACTGGCCCGAAGCGGGACCGGGGAGCTGTTTTTT
TRBJ1-2 | . | TRBV2 | TRBD1 | CASRGGWGQGRRGYGYTF | TGTGCCAGCAGAGGAGGATGGGGACAGGGGCGCCGGGGGTATGGCTACACCTTC
TRBJ1-2 | . | TRBV9 | TRBD1 | CASSAYGTEVIDGYTF | TGTGCCAGCAGCGCCTACGGGACAGAGGTAATAGATGGCTACACCTTC
TRBJ1-1 | . | TRBV12-3/TRBV12-4 | . | CASSLAGTEAFF | TGTGCCAGCAGTTTAGCCGGCACTGAAGCTTTCTTT
TRBJ1-4 | . | TRBV2 | . | CASSAYSTNEKLFF | TGTGCCAGCAGTGCCTACTCAACTAATGAAAAACTGTTTTTT
TRBJ2-5 | . | TRBV18 | . | CASSPYPLADRYQETQYF | TGTGCCAGCTCACCATACCCCCTTGCAGACAGGTACCAAGAGACCCAGTACTTC
TRBJ2-5 | . | TRBV9 | . | CASSADSLRETQYF | TGTGCCAGCAGCGCAGACTCCCTGAGGGAGACCCAGTACTTC
TRBJ2-7 | . | TRBV2 | TRBD1 | CASSERTGLNEQYF | TGTGCCAGCAGTGAACGGACAGGGTTGAACGAGCAGTACTTC
TRBJ1-2 | . | TRBV6-5 | . | CASSYRGGYYGYTF | TGTGCCAGCAGTTACAGGGGGGGGTACTATGGCTACACCTTC
TRBJ2-5 | . | TRBV13 | . | CASSLQGIQETQYF | TGTGCCAGCAGCTTACAGGGAATCCAAGAGACCCAGTACTTC
TRBJ2-6 | . | TRBV11-3 | TRBD1 | CASSSGQGANVLTF | TGTGCCAGCAGCTCGGGACAGGGGGCCAACGTCCTGACTTTC
TRBJ2-1 | once | TRBV9 | . | CASSVDPSSYNEQFF | TGTGCCAGCAGCGTAGATCCGAGCTCCTACAATGAGCAGTTCTTC
TRBJ2-2 | . | TRBV5-1 | . | CASSLGAVNGELFF | TGCGCCAGCAGCTTGGGGGCCGTCAACGGGGAGCTGTTTTTT
TRBJ2-7 | . | TRBV12-3/TRBV12-4 | TRBD1 | CASRRDRLEQYF | TGTGCCAGCAGAAGGGACAGACTCGAGCAGTACTTC
TRBJ1-5 | few | TRBV7-3 | . | CASGRRGRPQHF | TGTGCCAGCGGCCGTAGAGGCAGGCCCCAGCATTTT
TRBJ2-5 | once | TRBV5-6 | . | CASTEGLRGETQYF | TGTGCCAGCACCGAGGGCCTTAGGGGGGAGACCCAGTACTTC
TRBJ1-6 | . | TRBV3-1/TRBV3-2 | TRBD1 | CASSQVGTGGRSPLHF | TGTGCCAGCAGCCAAGTTGGGACAGGGGGCCGATCACCCCTCCACTTT
TRBJ2-2 | . | TRBV5-1 | TRBD1 | CASSDRDRFDGELFF | TGCGCCAGCAGCGACCGGGACAGGTTCGACGGGGAGCTGTTTTTT
TRBJ1-4 | . | TRBV7-2 | . | CASSGAGVANEKLFF | TGTGCCAGCAGTGGAGCGGGGGTGGCTAATGAAAAACTGTTTTTT
TRBJ2-1 | . | TRBV18 | TRBD2 | CASSNTGLAINNEQFF | TGTGCCAGCTCCAATACAGGACTAGCGATAAACAATGAGCAGTTCTTC
TRBJ2-3 | . | TRBV7-9 | . | CASSSNGGHYTPTQYF | TGTGCCAGCAGCTCAAACGGGGGGCACTACACCCCTACGCAGTATTTT
TRBJ2-1 | many | TRBV19 | . | CASSISTALTNDNEQFF | TGTGCCAGTAGTATCTCGACAGCGTTAACGAATGACAATGAGCAGTTCTTC
TRBJ1-3 | . | TRBV12-5 | . | CASGSVGNTIYF | TGTGCTAGTGGTTCCGTGGGAAACACCATATATTTT
TRBJ1-2 | . | TRBV6-6 | . | CASSYGGAKGYTF | TGTGCCAGCAGTTACGGGGGGGCTAAGGGCTACACCTTC
TRBJ1-3 | . | TRBV23-1 | . | CASSQSRSGISGNTIYF | TGCGCCAGCAGTCAATCGCGGTCCGGCATCAGTGGAAACACCATATATTTT
TRBJ1-3 | once | TRBV3-1/TRBV3-2 | . | CASSQDPLSGNTIYF | TGTGCCAGCAGCCAAGATCCTCTTTCTGGAAACACCATATATTTT
TRBJ1-6 | . | TRBV5-8 | . | CASSFPGARSPLHF | TGTGCCAGCAGCTTTCCAGGGGCAAGGTCACCCCTCCACTTT
TRBJ2-2 | many | TRBV3-1/TRBV3-2 | . | CASSQGAGPGELFF | TGTGCCAGCAGCCAAGGCGCGGGTCCCGGGGAGCTGTTTTTT
TRBJ2-2 | . | TRBV5-1 | . | CASSFSGPNTGELFF | TGCGCCAGCAGCTTTTCAGGGCCCAACACCGGGGAGCTGTTTTTT
TRBJ2-7 | few | TRBV13 | . | CASSFGQLPIESYEQYF | TGTGCCAGCAGCTTCGGACAGCTACCGATAGAATCCTACGAGCAGTACTTC
TRBJ2-3 | . | TRBV12-3/TRBV12-4 | . | CASSLLRGTQYF | TGTGCCAGCAGTTTATTGAGAGGTACGCAGTATTTT
TRBJ2-1 | . | TRBV11-2 | TRBD1 | CASSPTTGGTGNNEQFF | TGTGCCAGCAGCCCAACCACCGGAGGGACAGGGAATAATGAGCAGTTCTTC